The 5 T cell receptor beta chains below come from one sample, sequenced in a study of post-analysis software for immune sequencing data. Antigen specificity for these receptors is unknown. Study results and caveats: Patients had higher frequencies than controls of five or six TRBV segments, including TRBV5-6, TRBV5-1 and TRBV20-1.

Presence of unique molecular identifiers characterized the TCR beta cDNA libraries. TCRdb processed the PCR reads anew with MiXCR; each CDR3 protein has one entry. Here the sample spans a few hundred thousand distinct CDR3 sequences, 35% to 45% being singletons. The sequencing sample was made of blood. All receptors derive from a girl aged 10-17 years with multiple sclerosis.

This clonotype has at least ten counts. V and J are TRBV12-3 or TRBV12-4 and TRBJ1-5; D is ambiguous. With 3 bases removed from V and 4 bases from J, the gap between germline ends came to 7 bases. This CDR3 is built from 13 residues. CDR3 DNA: TGTGCCAGCAGTTTTGAGATTAATCAGCCCCAGCATTTT. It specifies CASSFEINQPQHF.

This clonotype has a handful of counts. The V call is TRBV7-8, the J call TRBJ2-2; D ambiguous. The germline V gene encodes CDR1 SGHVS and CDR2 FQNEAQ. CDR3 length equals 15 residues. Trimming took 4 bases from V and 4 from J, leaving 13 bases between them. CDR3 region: CASSSITMVTGELFF. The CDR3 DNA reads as TGTGCCAGCAGCTCCATCACAATGGTCACCGGGGAGCTGTTTTTT.

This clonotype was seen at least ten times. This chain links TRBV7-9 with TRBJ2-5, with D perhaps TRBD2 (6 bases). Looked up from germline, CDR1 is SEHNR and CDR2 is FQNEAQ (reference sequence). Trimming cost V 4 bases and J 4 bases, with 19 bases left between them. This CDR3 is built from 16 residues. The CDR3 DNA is TGTGCCAGCAGCTCAAGAACGGGGGACCCCCGAGAGACCCAGTACTTC. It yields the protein CASSSRTGDPRETQYF.

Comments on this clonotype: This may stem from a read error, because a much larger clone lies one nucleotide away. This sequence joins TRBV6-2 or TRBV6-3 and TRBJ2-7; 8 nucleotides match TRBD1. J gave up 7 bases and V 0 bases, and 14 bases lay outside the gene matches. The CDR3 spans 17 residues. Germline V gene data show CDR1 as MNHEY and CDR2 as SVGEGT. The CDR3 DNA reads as TGTGCCAGCAGTTACTCACCGGCCAGGGGGCTTTACAATGAGCAGTACTTC. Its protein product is CASSYSPARGLYNEQYF.

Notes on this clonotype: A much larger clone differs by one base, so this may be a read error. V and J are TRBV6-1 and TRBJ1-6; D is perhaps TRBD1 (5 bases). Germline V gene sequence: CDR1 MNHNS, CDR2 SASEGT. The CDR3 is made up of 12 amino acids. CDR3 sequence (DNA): TGTGCCACGGTAGGGGCAAATTCACCCCCCCACTTT. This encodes CATVGANSPPHF.